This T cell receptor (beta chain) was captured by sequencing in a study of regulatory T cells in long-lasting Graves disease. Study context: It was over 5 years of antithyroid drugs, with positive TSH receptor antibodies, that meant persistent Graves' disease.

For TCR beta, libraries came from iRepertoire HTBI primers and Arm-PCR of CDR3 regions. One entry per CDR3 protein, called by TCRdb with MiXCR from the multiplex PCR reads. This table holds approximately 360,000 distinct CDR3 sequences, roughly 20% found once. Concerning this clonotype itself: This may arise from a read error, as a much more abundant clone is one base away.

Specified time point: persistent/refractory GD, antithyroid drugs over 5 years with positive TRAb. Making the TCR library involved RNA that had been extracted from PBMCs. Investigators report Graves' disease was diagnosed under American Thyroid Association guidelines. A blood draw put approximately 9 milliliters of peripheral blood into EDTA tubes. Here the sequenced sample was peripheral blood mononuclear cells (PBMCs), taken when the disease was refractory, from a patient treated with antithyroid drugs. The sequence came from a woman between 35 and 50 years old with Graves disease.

CDR3: CASSVSGSSYNGQFF. CDR3 nucleotide sequence: TGTGCCAGCAGCGTCTCAGGGAGCTCCTACAATGGGCAGTTCTTC. The chain joins TRBV9 to TRBJ2-1; the D call may be TRBD1 or TRBD2 (5 bases each). The CDR3 contains 15 residues. The V gene's germline CDR1 is SGDLS and CDR2 YYNGEE.